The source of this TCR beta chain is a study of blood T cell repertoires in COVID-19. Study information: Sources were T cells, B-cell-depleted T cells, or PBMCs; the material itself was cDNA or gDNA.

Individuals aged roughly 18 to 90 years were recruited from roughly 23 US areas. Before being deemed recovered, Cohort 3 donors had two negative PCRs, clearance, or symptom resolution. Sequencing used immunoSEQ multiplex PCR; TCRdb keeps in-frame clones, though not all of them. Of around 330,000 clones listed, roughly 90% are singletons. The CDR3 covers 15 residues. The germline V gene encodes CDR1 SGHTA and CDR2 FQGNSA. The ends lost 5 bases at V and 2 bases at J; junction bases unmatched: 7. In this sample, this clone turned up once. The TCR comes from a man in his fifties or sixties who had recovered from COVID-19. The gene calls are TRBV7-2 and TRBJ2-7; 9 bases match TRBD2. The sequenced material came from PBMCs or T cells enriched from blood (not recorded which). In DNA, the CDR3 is TGTGCCAGCAGCCCCCGGGCGGGAGGGACCTACGAGCAGTACTTC. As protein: CASSPRAGGTYEQYF.